This TCR beta chain was documented in a study of long-term antiretroviral therapy in people with HIV. The study, taken as a whole, reports: Investigators report no available data on ART adherence, viral resistance or therapy changes.

Worth noting for this clone: The antigen is undetermined.

The ends lost 6 bases at V and 4 bases at J; junction bases unmatched: 5. The CDR3 has 14 residues. The V gene's germline CDR1 is SNHLY and CDR2 FYNNEI. Survey-level immunoSEQ v3.0 assays were run. Method: immunoSEQ multiplex PCR; TCRdb's copy keeps in-frame clones and lacks some. Found here are tens of thousands of clones, approximately 82% of them singletons; the top ten hold roughly 10%. The receptor was isolated from a man aged 35-49 years with HIV. The sequencing here drew on unsorted PBMCs, taken 2.3 to 2.5 years after starting antiretroviral therapy. The rearrangement links TRBV2 to TRBJ2-5; 10 bases line up with TRBD1. The DNA for the CDR3 is TGTGCCAGCAGGGGACAGGGGAGTACAGAGACCCAGTACTTC. It translates to CASRGQGSTETQYF.